The next 31 T cell receptor beta chains were all read from a single sample in a study of cytotoxic CD8 clonotypes in ibrutinib-treated CLL. Only in-frame clones appear in the TCRdb table, and some are missing; sequencing was by immunoSEQ multiplex PCR. This sample has over 95,000 clones, with under 70% found just once. The input for sequencing was PBMCs, taken after 24 months of ibrutinib treatment. The receptors were sampled from a human donor with chronic lymphocytic leukemia.

This clone occurred once. This chain links TRBV6-1 with TRBJ2-7, with no clear D. Trimming removed 3 bases at V and 6 bases at J, with 12 bases between. This CDR3 has 13 residues. The germline V gene encodes CDR1 MNHNS and CDR2 SASEGT. CDR3 coding DNA: TGTGCCAGCAGTGATTATATGGTACGCGAGCAGTACTTC. Its protein product is CASSDYMVREQYF.

The chain recombines TRBV5-1 with TRBJ2-1; tentatively, D is TRBD1 (6 bases). There are 14 residues in the CDR3. Between the trimmed V and J ends, which lost 1 base and 5 bases, there was a span of 10 bases. Germline CDR1 and CDR2: SGHRS and YFSETQ. The CDR3, as DNA: TGCGCCAGCAGCTTGACAGGGAAAAACAATGAGCAGTTCTTC. The encoded protein is CASSLTGKNNEQFF.

The V call is TRBV4-1, the J call TRBJ2-3; a possible D gene is TRBD2 (5 bases). The ends were cut back, 0 bases at V and 7 bases at J, with 11 bases in the middle. The CDR3 extends over 14 amino acids. CDR1 and CDR2 from the germline V gene are MGHRA and YSYEKL. The CDR3 DNA is TGCGCCAGCAGCCAAGACGCTAGCCAAAATACGCAGTATTTT. Translating gives CASSQDASQNTQYF.

In its sample, this clone was seen many times. This sequence joins TRBV7-9 and TRBJ2-7; 8 positions match TRBD1. Germline loops: CDR1 SEHNR, CDR2 FQNEAQ (reference sequence). CDR3 length equals 15 residues. V lost 2 bases and J lost 3; bases outside the gene matches: 6. For the CDR3, the DNA is TGTGCCAGCAGCTTACCGGGACAGGTAGGCTACGAGCAGTACTTC. This gives the protein CASSLPGQVGYEQYF.

Concerning this clone itself: The same CDR3 can be traced to other DNA sequences in this sample. V gene TRBV30 combines with J gene TRBJ1-5, with unresolved D. The germline V and J ends were trimmed by 0 bases and 7 bases, with 13 bases remaining between them. Germline loops: CDR1 GTSNPN, CDR2 SVGIG (reference sequence). The CDR3 runs to 14 residues. CDR3 in amino acids: CAWSVPGNNQPQHF. The CDR3 coding sequence is TGTGCCTGGAGTGTTCCCGGGAACAACCAGCCCCAGCATTTT.

The chain joins TRBV9 to TRBJ2-1; D is ambiguous. The germline gives CDR1 SGDLS, CDR2 YYNGEE. CDR3 length: 13 amino acids. Trimming took off 2 bases at V and 4 bases at J, with 7 bases between the two ends. In nucleotides, the CDR3 is TGTGCCAGCAGCGTGCCCGCTTACAATGAGCAGTTCTTC. This sequence encodes CASSVPAYNEQFF.

This chain joins TRBV7-2 and TRBJ1-6, with D perhaps matching TRBD1 (5 bases). The CDR3 totals 15 residues. Germline CDR1 SGHTA, CDR2 FQGNSA. The V end lost 2 bases, the J end lost 7 bases, and 12 bases lay between the germline ends. CDR3 sequence: CASSLQGPINSPLHF. The DNA of the CDR3 is TGTGCCAGCAGCTTACAGGGCCCAATCAATTCACCCCTCCACTTT.

This clone showed up just once. This chain links TRBV5-1 with TRBJ2-4; 13 nucleotides align to TRBD2. The germline V gene has CDR1 SGHRS and CDR2 YFSETQ. CDR3 size: 16 residues. J was trimmed by 6 bases and V by 0 bases; bases with no gene match: 3. CDR3 bases: TGCGCCAGCAGCTTGGGCTGGACTAGCGGGGGAAACATTCAGTACTTC. It encodes CASSLGWTSGGNIQYF. The variable domain in full, with the rest retrieved from reference TRBV5-1 and TRBJ2-4, is KAGVTQTPRYLIKTRGQQVTLSCSPISGHRSVSWYQQTPGQGLQFLFEYFSETQRNKGNFPGRFSGRQFSNSRSEMNVSTLELGDSALYLCASSLGWTSGGNIQYFGAGTRLSVL.

This chain connects TRBV23-1 to TRBJ2-7; D unresolved. TRBV23-1 is recorded as an ORF, its role being uncertain. The ends were cut back, 4 bases at V and 2 bases at J, with 9 bases in the middle. The CDR3 has 13 amino acids. CDR3 coding DNA: TGCGCCAGCAGTCCTACGGAACCCTACGAGCAGTACTTC. Protein product: CASSPTEPYEQYF.

The chain uses TRBV19 and TRBJ1-5, with D unclear. Germline V gene data show CDR1 as LNHDA and CDR2 as SQIVND (reference sequence). The CDR3 runs 16 residues. V dropped 5 bases and J dropped 0 bases, with 14 bases sitting between them. CDR3 sequence reads: CASSAYTGGSNQPQHF. DNA for the CDR3: TGTGCCAGTAGTGCCTACACGGGCGGTAGCAATCAGCCCCAGCATTTT.

This clone was seen a few times. V and J are TRBV5-1 and TRBJ2-3, with TRBD2 as a possible D gene (5 bases). The V end lost 0 bases, the J end lost 4 bases, and 18 bases lay between the germline ends. Germline V gene data show CDR1 as SGHRS and CDR2 as YFSETQ. This CDR3 comprises 17 residues. DNA of the CDR3: TGCGCCAGCAGCTTGGCGGCATCCCCCCGGGGTGCAGATACGCAGTATTTT. It encodes CASSLAASPRGADTQYF.

V is TRBV18 and J is TRBJ1-3; D unresolved. Trimming stripped 2 bases from V and 4 bases from J, with 6 bases between. The CDR3 runs to 13 residues. The germline V gene has CDR1 KGHSH and CDR2 LQKENI. CDR3 nucleotides: TGTGCCAGCTCACCAATCGAAGGAAACACCATATATTTT. Residues: CASSPIEGNTIYF.

This clone has only a few counts. The chain has TRBV27 and TRBJ2-7, with 8 positions matching TRBD1. Germline V gives CDR1 MNHEY, CDR2 SMNVEV (reference sequence). The CDR3 is made up of 14 amino acids. V dropped 8 bases and J dropped 5; count of bases not matched to a gene: 11. This CDR3 is CASGSWGQDNEQYF. CDR3 coding DNA: TGTGCCAGCGGATCGTGGGGACAGGACAACGAGCAGTACTTC.

This clone has a count of ten or more. This sequence joins TRBV4-1 and TRBJ2-1; 8 bases are a match to TRBD1. Germline trimming cut 6 bases from V and 9 bases from J; bases unmatched to any gene: 13. Germline assignment: CDR1 MGHRA and CDR2 YSYEKL. CDR3 length equals 15 residues. The CDR3 region is CASRTGTGGLREQFF. CDR3 coding DNA: TGCGCCAGCAGGACCGGGACAGGTGGGCTCCGTGAGCAGTTCTTC.

V is TRBV30 and J is TRBJ2-3; D remains ambiguous. The CDR3 is made up of 11 amino acids. Deletions cut 2 bases from V and 5 bases from J, with 5 bases between. Germline-derived CDR1 and CDR2 are GTSNPN and SVGIG (reference sequence). The CDR3 loop is CAWSSGDTQYF. For the CDR3, the DNA is TGTGCCTGGAGTAGTGGAGATACGCAGTATTTT.

This clone appeared once. The J gene is TRBJ2-1, the V gene TRBV29-1; the match to TRBD1 covers 9 bases. This CDR3 spans 13 amino acids. The V gene end was trimmed by 7 bases and the J gene end by 6 bases; junction bases not matched to a gene: 7. The germline V gene encodes CDR1 SQVTM and CDR2 ANQGSEA. CDR3 protein: CSAAGTGTNEQFF. The CDR3 DNA reads TGCAGCGCCGCCGGGACAGGGACCAATGAGCAGTTCTTC.

The chain links TRBV11-3 to TRBJ2-7; 8 nucleotides line up with TRBD1. There are 16 residues in the CDR3. Trimming cost V 5 bases and J 3 bases; bases outside gene matches: 12. Germline V lookup: CDR1 SGHNT, CDR2 YENEEA. In nucleotides, the CDR3 is TGTGCCAGCAGCGACAGGGGTAGCCCCGATTTCTACGAGCAGTACTTC. This encodes CASSDRGSPDFYEQYF.

This chain joins TRBV7-9 and TRBJ2-7; 8 bases match TRBD1. J lost 5 bases, V lost 5 bases, and 14 bases had no gene match. From germline, CDR1 is SEHNR and CDR2 FQNEAQ (reference sequence). The CDR3 loop spans 16 amino acids. CDR3 DNA: TGTGCCAGCAGCGCGCTTGGCGACAGGGGATTCGACGAGCAGTACTTC. Translation gives CASSALGDRGFDEQYF. Full variable domain (outside the CDR3, taken from reference TRBV7-9 and TRBJ2-7): DTGVSQNPRHKITKRGQNVTFRCDPISEHNRLYWYRQTLGQGPEFLTYFQNEAQLEKSRLLSDRFSAERPKGSFSTLEIQRTEQGDSAMYLCASSALGDRGFDEQYFGPGTRLTVT.

V usage is TRBV5-1 and J usage is TRBJ2-5; 7 bases are a match to TRBD1. With V trimmed by 1 base and J by 0 bases, 6 bases remained unmatched. The CDR3 has 16 residues. Germline V lookup: CDR1 SGHRS, CDR2 YFSETQ. CDR3 nucleotides: TGCGCCAGCAGCTTGCTGACAGGGTTTGACCAAGAGACCCAGTACTTC. Translating it yields CASSLLTGFDQETQYF.

The genes are TRBV5-1 and TRBJ2-1, with TRBD2 matching 10 bases. Germline CDR1 SGHRS, CDR2 YFSETQ. V lost 4 bases, J lost 7 bases, and 14 bases stayed unmatched. The CDR3 covers 17 residues. CDR3 DNA sequence: TGCGCCAGCAGCCCCCAGGGGTCTAGCGGGGGCCCAAATGAGCAGTTCTTC. Translating gives CASSPQGSSGGPNEQFF.

In DNA form, the CDR3 reads TGTGCCAGCAGCTTGGCGGCAGCGAACACCGGGGAGCTGTTTTTT. This sequence encodes CASSLAAANTGELFF. The chain employs TRBV5-4 and TRBJ2-2, with unresolved D. Trimming cost V 0 bases and J 0 bases, with 6 bases left between them. The CDR3 sequence is 15 residues long. Germline CDR1 is SGHNT and CDR2 is YYREEE (reference sequence).

This clone came up once. This chain joins TRBV15 and TRBJ1-1, with 7 positions matching TRBD1. Germline V gene lookup returns CDR1 LNHNV and CDR2 YYDKDF (reference sequence). The CDR3 is 16 amino acids. The trim removed 1 base at V and 11 bases at J, leaving 16 bases unmatched. This chain's CDR3 is CATSRGGTVQSLNAFF. Written as DNA, the CDR3 is TGTGCCACCAGCAGAGGTGGGACAGTGCAATCCCTGAATGCTTTCTTT. The complete variable domain, with remaining parts taken from reference TRBV15 and TRBJ1-1, reads DAMVIQNPRYQVTQFGKPVTLSCSQTLNHNVMYWYQQKSSQAPKLLFHYYDKDFNNEADTPDNFQSRRPNTSFCFLDIRSPGLGDTAMYLCATSRGGTVQSLNAFFGQGTRLTVV.

The CDR3 region has the DNA TGTGCCAGCAGTTCCGTAGCGGGGGGGCTGGCAGAGACCCAGTACTTC. It translates to CASSSVAGGLAETQYF. J is TRBJ2-5 and V is TRBV6-5; TRBD2 matches at 11 bases. In germline, CDR1 is MNHEY, CDR2 SVGAGI. This CDR3 comprises 16 residues. V shed 4 bases, J shed 4 bases, and the junction held 8 bases outside the gene matches.

This sequence joins TRBV25-1 and TRBJ2-1; D possibly corresponds to TRBD1 (7 bases). The V end lost 1 base, the J end lost 6 bases, and 16 bases lay between the germline ends. Per germline, CDR1 MGHDK and CDR2 SYGVNS. The CDR3 runs to 16 residues. CDR3 in amino acids: CASSELGGDSRNEQFF. For the CDR3, the DNA is TGTGCCAGCAGTGAATTAGGAGGGGACAGCCGCAATGAGCAGTTCTTC.

The chain joins TRBV29-1 to TRBJ1-1; 7 bases align to TRBD1. Trimming at V came to 7 bases and at J to 1 base, leaving 3 bases not matched to a gene. CDR3 length: 12 amino acids. From germline, CDR1 is SQVTM and CDR2 ANQGSEA. CDR3 DNA sequence: TGCAGCGATAGGACAGGGAACACTGAAGCTTTCTTT. Amino acid sequence: CSDRTGNTEAFF.

The CDR3, as DNA: TGTGCCAGTAGTGTGGGACAGGGGCAGGAGACCCAGTACTTC. Protein: CASSVGQGQETQYF. V usage is TRBV19 and J usage is TRBJ2-5, with 10 bases aligning to TRBD1. The CDR3 runs to 14 residues. The germline gives CDR1 LNHDA, CDR2 SQIVND (reference sequence). V was clipped by 5 bases and J by 5 bases; unmatched bases: 5.

The rearrangement uses TRBV2 and TRBJ1-1, with D tentatively TRBD1 (5 bases). V was trimmed by 4 bases and J by 0 bases, leaving 12 bases between them. Germline CDR1 reads SNHLY; CDR2 reads FYNNEI. This CDR3 comprises 15 residues. The CDR3 loop is CASSGEGLMNTEAFF. Here the CDR3 DNA reads TGTGCCAGCAGTGGAGAGGGGCTAATGAACACTGAAGCTTTCTTT.

This clone was counted once. The CDR3 region is CASGTGLEETQYF. Here the CDR3 DNA reads TGCGCCAGCGGCACAGGGCTCGAAGAGACCCAGTACTTC. V and J are TRBV5-1 and TRBJ2-5, with D maybe TRBD1 (6 bases). Germline-derived CDR1 and CDR2 are SGHRS and YFSETQ. V was cut by 7 bases and J by 3 bases, with 13 bases left in between. The CDR3 covers 13 residues.

The chain links TRBV19 to TRBJ2-7, with D tentatively TRBD1 or TRBD2 (5 bases each). Germline assignment: CDR1 LNHDA and CDR2 SQIVND (reference sequence). The V end was cut by 5 bases, the J end by 2 bases, with 16 bases between. CDR3 size: 15 residues. The CDR3 spells CASSPLGGLAYEQYF. CDR3 nucleotides: TGTGCCAGTAGTCCCCTTGGGGGATTGGCCTACGAGCAGTACTTC.

This clone was picked up a small number of times. The chain has TRBV5-1 and TRBJ1-3; a weak D match, TRBD1 (6 bases). V gave up 0 bases and J gave up 3 bases, with 13 bases separating them. The CDR3 is 16 amino acids. Germline lookup yields CDR1 SGHRS and CDR2 YFSETQ. CDR3 sequence reads: CASSLALQGSGNTIYF. CDR3 DNA sequence: TGCGCCAGCAGCTTGGCTTTACAGGGCAGTGGAAACACCATATATTTT.

This chain uses TRBV28 with TRBJ1-4; D might be TRBD1 (6 bases). The V gene's germline CDR1 is MDHEN and CDR2 SYDVKM. The CDR3 runs to 14 residues. The ends were cut back, 5 bases at V and 5 bases at J, with 12 bases in the middle. CDR3 residues: CASSNRGQNEKLFF. As DNA, the CDR3 is TGTGCCAGCAGTAACCGAGGACAGAATGAAAAACTGTTTTTT. The whole variable domain, filled in from reference TRBV28 and TRBJ1-4, reads DVKVTQSSRYLVKRTGEKVFLECVQDMDHENMFWYRQDPGLGLRLIYFSYDVKMKEKGDIPEGYSVSREKKERFSLILESASTNQTSMYLCASSNRGQNEKLFFGSGTQLSVL.